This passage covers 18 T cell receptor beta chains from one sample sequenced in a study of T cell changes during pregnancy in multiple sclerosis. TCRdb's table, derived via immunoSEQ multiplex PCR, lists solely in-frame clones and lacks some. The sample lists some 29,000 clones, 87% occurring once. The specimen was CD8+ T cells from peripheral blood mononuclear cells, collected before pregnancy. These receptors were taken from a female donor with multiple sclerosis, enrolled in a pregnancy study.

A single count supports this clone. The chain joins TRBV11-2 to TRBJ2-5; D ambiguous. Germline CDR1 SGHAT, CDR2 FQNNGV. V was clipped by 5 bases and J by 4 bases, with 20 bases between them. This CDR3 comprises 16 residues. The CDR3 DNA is TGTGCCAGCAGCACCCTGGATCACTTGAGAGGAGAGACCCAGTACTTC. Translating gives CASSTLDHLRGETQYF.

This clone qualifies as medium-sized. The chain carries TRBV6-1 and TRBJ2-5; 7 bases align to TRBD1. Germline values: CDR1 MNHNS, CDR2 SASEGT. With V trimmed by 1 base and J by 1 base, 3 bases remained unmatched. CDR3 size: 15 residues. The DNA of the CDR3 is TGTGCCAGCAGTGAAGAACAGGGGACCCAAGAGACCCAGTACTTC. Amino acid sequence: CASSEEQGTQETQYF.

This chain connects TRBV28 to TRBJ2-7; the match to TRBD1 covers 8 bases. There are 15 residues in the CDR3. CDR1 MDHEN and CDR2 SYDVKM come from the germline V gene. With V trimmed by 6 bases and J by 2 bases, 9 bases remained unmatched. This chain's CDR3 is CASSTRTGLTYEQYF. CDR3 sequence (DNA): TGTGCCAGCAGCACCCGGACAGGGTTAACCTACGAGCAGTACTTC.

CDR3 residues: CASHTGGDYGYTF. CDR3 DNA: TGTGCCAGTCATACAGGGGGCGACTATGGCTACACCTTC. J is TRBJ1-2 and V is TRBV19, with 9 nucleotides matching TRBD1. V shed 8 bases, J shed 3 bases, and the junction held 4 bases outside the gene matches. Germline CDR1 reads LNHDA; CDR2 reads SQIVND (reference sequence). The CDR3 spans 13 residues.

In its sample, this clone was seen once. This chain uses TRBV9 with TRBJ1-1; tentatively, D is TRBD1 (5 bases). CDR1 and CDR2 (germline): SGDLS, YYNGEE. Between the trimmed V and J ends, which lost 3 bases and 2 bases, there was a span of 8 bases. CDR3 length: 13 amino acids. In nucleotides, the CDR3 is TGTGCCAGCAGCGCGGGGGGAAACACTGAAGCTTTCTTT. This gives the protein CASSAGGNTEAFF.

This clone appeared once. The CDR3 is CASSELSGGITDTQYF. The CDR3 coding sequence is TGTGCCAGCAGTGAACTTAGCGGGGGGATCACAGATACGCAGTATTTT. The J gene is TRBJ2-3, the V gene TRBV6-1, with 10 bases fitting TRBD2. Per germline, CDR1 MNHNS and CDR2 SASEGT. The CDR3 runs to 16 residues. Unmatched junction bases numbered 4, after V lost 2 bases and J lost 2 bases.

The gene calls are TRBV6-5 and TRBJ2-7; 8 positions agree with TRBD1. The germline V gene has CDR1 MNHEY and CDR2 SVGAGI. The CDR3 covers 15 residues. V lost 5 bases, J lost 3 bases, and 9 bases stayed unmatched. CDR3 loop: CASSNGQGSGYEQYF. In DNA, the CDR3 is TGTGCCAGCAGTAACGGACAGGGCTCAGGCTACGAGCAGTACTTC.

CDR3: CASRTRDRTEAFF. The DNA of the CDR3 is TGTGCCAGCAGGACCCGGGACAGAACTGAAGCTTTCTTT. The chain links TRBV7-9 to TRBJ1-1; the match to TRBD1 covers 7 bases. The CDR3 extends over 13 amino acids. CDR1 SEHNR and CDR2 FQNEAQ come from the germline V gene (reference sequence). J gave up 5 bases and V 6 bases, and 6 bases lay outside the gene matches. The full variable domain, with the rest looked up from reference TRBV7-9 and TRBJ1-1, is DTGVSQNPRHKITKRGQNVTFRCDPISEHNRLYWYRQTLGQGPEFLTYFQNEAQLEKSRLLSDRFSAERPKGSFSTLEIQRTEQGDSAMYLCASRTRDRTEAFFGQGTRLTVV.

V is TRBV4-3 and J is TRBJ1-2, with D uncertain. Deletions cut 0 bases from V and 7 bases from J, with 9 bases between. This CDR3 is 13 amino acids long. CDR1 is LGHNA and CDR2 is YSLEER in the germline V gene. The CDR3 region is CASSQDQGSGYTF. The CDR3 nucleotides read TGCGCCAGCAGCCAAGATCAAGGGAGTGGCTACACCTTC.

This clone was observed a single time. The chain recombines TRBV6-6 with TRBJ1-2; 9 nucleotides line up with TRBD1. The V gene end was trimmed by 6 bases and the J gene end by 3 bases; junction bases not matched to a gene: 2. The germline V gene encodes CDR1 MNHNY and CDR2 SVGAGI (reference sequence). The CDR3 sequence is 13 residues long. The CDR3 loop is CASRGQGHYGYTF. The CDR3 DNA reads TGTGCCAGCAGAGGACAGGGGCACTATGGCTACACCTTC.

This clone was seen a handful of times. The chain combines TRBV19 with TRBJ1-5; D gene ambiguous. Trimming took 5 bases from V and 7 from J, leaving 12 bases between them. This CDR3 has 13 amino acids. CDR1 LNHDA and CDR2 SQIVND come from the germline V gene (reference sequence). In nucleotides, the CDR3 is TGTGCCAGTAGTCCTTGGCCTCCACAGCCCCAGCATTTT. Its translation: CASSPWPPQPQHF.

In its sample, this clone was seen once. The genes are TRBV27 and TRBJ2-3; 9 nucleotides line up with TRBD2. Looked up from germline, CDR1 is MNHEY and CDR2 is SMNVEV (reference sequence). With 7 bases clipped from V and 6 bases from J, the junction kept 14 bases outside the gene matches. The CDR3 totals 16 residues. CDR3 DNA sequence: TGTGCCAGCAACCACCTACACGCGGGAGGGCCTGATACGCAGTATTTT. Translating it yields CASNHLHAGGPDTQYF.

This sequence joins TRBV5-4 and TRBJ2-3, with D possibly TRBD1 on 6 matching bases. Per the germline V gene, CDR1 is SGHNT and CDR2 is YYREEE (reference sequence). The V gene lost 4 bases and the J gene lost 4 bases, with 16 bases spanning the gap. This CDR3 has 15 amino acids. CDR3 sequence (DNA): TGTGCCAGCAGCCATAGTCAGGGGTTGGCAGATACGCAGTATTTT. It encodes CASSHSQGLADTQYF.

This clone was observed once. The CDR3 DNA follows: TGTGCCAGCGGGGGGGCAGGTGGCTACACCTTC. Its translation: CASGGAGGYTF. The chain recombines TRBV27 with TRBJ1-2; TRBD1 might be the D (6 bases). V was pared by 8 bases and J by 7 bases, with 11 bases between. CDR1 is MNHEY, CDR2 SMNVEV, per germline (reference sequence). CDR3 length: 11 amino acids.

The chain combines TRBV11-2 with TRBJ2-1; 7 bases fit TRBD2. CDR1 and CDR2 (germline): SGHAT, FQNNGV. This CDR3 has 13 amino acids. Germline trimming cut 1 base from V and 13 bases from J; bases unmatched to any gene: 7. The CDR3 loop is CASSLVLGGGQFF. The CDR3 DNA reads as TGTGCCAGCAGCTTAGTCTTGGGCGGGGGACAGTTCTTC.

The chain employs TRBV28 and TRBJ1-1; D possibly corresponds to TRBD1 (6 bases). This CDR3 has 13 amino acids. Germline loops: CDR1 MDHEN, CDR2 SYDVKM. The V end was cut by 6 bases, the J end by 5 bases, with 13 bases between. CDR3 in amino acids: CASRTGVRTEAFF. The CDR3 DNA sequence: TGTGCCAGCAGGACAGGTGTTCGAACTGAAGCTTTCTTT. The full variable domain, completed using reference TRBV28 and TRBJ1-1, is DVKVTQSSRYLVKRTGEKVFLECVQDMDHENMFWYRQDPGLGLRLIYFSYDVKMKEKGDIPEGYSVSREKKERFSLILESASTNQTSMYLCASRTGVRTEAFFGQGTRLTVV.

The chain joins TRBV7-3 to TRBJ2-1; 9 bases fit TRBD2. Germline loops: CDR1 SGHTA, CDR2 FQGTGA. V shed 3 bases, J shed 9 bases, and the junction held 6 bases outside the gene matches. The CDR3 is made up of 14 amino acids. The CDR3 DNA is TGTGCCAGCAGCTTTAGCGGGGGAGGCGGTGAGCAGTTCTTC. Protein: CASSFSGGGGEQFF.

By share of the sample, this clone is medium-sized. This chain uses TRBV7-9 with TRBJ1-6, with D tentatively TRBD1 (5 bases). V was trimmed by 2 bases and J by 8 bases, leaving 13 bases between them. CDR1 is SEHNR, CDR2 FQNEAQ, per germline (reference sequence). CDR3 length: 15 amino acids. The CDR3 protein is CASSLLGGGDSPLHF. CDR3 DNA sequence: TGTGCCAGCAGCTTATTGGGGGGAGGGGATTCACCCCTCCACTTT.